One sample yielded the 8 T cell receptor beta chains listed below, sequenced in a study of T-cell reconstitution after alpha-beta-depleted transplantation in children. Unique molecular identifiers were incorporated when the TCRbeta library was constructed. In TCRdb, the PCR reads were re-called with MiXCR into one record per CDR3 protein. The data hold around 600,000 distinct CDR3 sequences, with roughly a tenth observed a single time. The source was PBMCs from the stem cell graft donor, collected from the stem cell graft. These receptors originate from a human donor who donated a stem cell graft to a child with acute myeloid leukemia.

The rearrangement joins TRBV7-8 to TRBJ1-5; 11 bases match TRBD1. V trimming: 1 base; J trimming: 6 bases; junction bases outside the gene matches: 5. Looked up from germline, CDR1 is SGHVS and CDR2 is FQNEAQ. The CDR3 covers 16 residues. The CDR3 sequence: CASSLGTGGGSQPQHF. CDR3 coding DNA: TGTGCCAGCAGCTTAGGGACAGGGGGCGGGAGTCAGCCCCAGCATTTT.

This clonotype was detected ten times or more. J is TRBJ1-6 and V is TRBV4-3, with D hard to call. V dropped 1 base and J dropped 9 bases, with 7 bases sitting between them. Germline CDR1 is LGHNA and CDR2 is YSLEER. The length of the CDR3 is 13 residues. The CDR3 sequence is CASSQVGGSPLHF. The CDR3 bases are TGCGCCAGCAGCCAAGTTGGAGGTTCACCCCTCCACTTT.

This clonotype was detected many times. J is TRBJ1-3 and V is TRBV29-1; D not resolved. The germline CDR1 and CDR2 sequences are SQVTM and ANQGSEA. V was shortened by 7 bases and J by 0 bases, with 10 bases between the two germline ends. The CDR3 extends over 13 amino acids. The CDR3, as DNA: TGCAGCGCCACGGCCAGCTCTGGAAACACCATATATTTT. Protein: CSATASSGNTIYF.

This clonotype was detected only a few times. The rearrangement uses TRBV4-2 and TRBJ2-5, with 9 bases matching TRBD2. The CDR3 is 14 residues long. CDR1 is LGHNA, CDR2 YNFKEQ, per germline. The junction had 7 bases not matched to a gene; V was cut back by 9 bases and J by 2 bases. The DNA for the CDR3 is TGTGCCAGTGGGGTAGCGGGAGAGCAAGAGACCCAGTACTTC. Translating it yields CASGVAGEQETQYF.

The V gene is TRBV12-3 or TRBV12-4, the J gene TRBJ2-7, with TRBD1 matching 7 bases. The CDR3 has 16 amino acids. The junction had 13 bases not matched to a gene; V was cut back by 7 bases and J by 1 base. The CDR3 is CASNTGARTKSYEQYF. The CDR3, as DNA: TGTGCCAGCAATACAGGGGCCCGGACAAAATCCTACGAGCAGTACTTC.

This clonotype was seen a few times. The chain uses TRBV7-9 and TRBJ1-5; D perhaps matches TRBD1 (6 bases). This CDR3 has 14 amino acids. Germline V gene sequence: CDR1 SEHNR, CDR2 FQNEAQ (reference sequence). V gave up 3 bases and J gave up 7 bases, with 13 bases separating them. The DNA for the CDR3 is TGTGCCAGCAGCTTGGCCGGGGGCGACCAGCCCCAGCATTTT. Translating gives CASSLAGGDQPQHF.

CDR3 residues: CASSQVKLSNAYNEQFF. CDR3 nucleotides: TGTGCCAGCAGCCAAGTAAAGCTTTCGAATGCCTACAATGAGCAGTTCTTC. The V gene is TRBV14, the J gene TRBJ2-1; D not certain. The CDR3 runs 17 residues. V was trimmed by 1 base and J by 2 bases, leaving 15 bases between them. CDR1 and CDR2 from the germline V gene are SGHDN and FVKESK.

There are many counts of this clonotype. The V call is TRBV5-5, the J call TRBJ2-1; the D is unclear. Germline V gene data show CDR1 as SGHKS and CDR2 as YYEKEE (reference sequence). V was shortened by 1 base and J by 7 bases, with 9 bases between the two germline ends. The CDR3 runs 13 residues. The CDR3: CASSLSSLNEQFF. The CDR3 DNA is TGTGCCAGCAGCTTGTCTTCGCTTAATGAGCAGTTCTTC.